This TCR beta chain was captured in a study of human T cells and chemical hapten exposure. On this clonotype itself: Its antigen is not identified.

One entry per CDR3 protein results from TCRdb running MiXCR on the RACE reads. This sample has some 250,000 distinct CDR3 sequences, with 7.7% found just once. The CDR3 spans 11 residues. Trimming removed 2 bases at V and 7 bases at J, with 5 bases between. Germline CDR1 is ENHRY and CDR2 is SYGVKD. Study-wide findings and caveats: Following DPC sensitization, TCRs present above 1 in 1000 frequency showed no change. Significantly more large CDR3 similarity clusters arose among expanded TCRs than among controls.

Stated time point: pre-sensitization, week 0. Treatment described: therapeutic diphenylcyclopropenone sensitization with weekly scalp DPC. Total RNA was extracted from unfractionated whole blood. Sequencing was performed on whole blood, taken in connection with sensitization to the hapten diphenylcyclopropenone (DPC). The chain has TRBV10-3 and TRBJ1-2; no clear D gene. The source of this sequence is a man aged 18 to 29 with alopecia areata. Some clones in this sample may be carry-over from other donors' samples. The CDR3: CAISENSGYTF. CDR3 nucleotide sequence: TGTGCCATCAGTGAGAACAGTGGCTACACCTTC.